The rows below give T cell receptor beta chains drawn from one sample of a study of shared clonotypes between healthy human individuals. Data came from immunoSEQ multiplex PCR; TCRdb stores just in-frame clones and leaves some out. The data show about 2.1 million clones, 80% to 95% seen once. Sequenced material: naive CD8+ T cells from PBMCs. Source of these receptors: a man between 18 and 29 years old in good health. Some clones in this sample may be carry-over from other donors' samples. The CDR3 runs from the conserved cysteine through the conserved F or W. The order of the fields is J gene, D gene, V gene, clone size, CDR3 protein, CDR3 DNA. The D gene is left open where the match is weak. Where a row states a size, it is once, few, many or the class of an expanded clone; other rows omit it.

j_gene: TRBJ2-5
d_gene: TRBD2
v_gene: TRBV7-7
abundance: -
CDR3aa: CASSPTLALAGDGTQYF
CDR3nt: TGTGCCAGCAGCCCCACTCTCGCACTCGCGGGAGACGGGACCCAGTACTTC

j_gene: TRBJ2-6
d_gene: -
v_gene: TRBV5-1
abundance: -
CDR3aa: CASSWTPGPYSGANVLTF
CDR3nt: TGCGCCAGCAGCTGGACACCGGGCCCCTACTCTGGGGCCAACGTCCTGACTTTC

j_gene: TRBJ1-5
d_gene: -
v_gene: TRBV19
abundance: -
CDR3aa: CASSTRVSNQPQHF
CDR3nt: TGTGCCAGTAGTACTCGGGTCAGCAATCAGCCCCAGCATTTT

j_gene: TRBJ1-5
d_gene: -
v_gene: TRBV19
abundance: -
CDR3aa: CASSPTSEGDQPQHF
CDR3nt: TGTGCCAGTAGCCCTACATCAGAGGGTGATCAGCCCCAGCATTTT

j_gene: TRBJ1-2
d_gene: TRBD1
v_gene: TRBV13
abundance: -
CDR3aa: CASSLGVGTGLSYGYTF
CDR3nt: TGTGCCAGCAGCTTAGGCGTTGGGACAGGGCTCAGCTATGGCTACACCTTC

j_gene: TRBJ1-2
d_gene: -
v_gene: TRBV28
abundance: -
CDR3aa: CASRHRPLWWYGYTF
CDR3nt: TGTGCCAGCAGACACCGGCCCCTCTGGTGGTATGGCTACACCTTC

j_gene: TRBJ2-7
d_gene: TRBD1
v_gene: TRBV4-1
abundance: -
CDR3aa: CASSQDPGQGAWEQYF
CDR3nt: TGCGCCAGCAGCCAGGATCCGGGACAGGGGGCTTGGGAGCAGTACTTC

j_gene: TRBJ2-3
d_gene: TRBD2
v_gene: TRBV7-6
abundance: -
CDR3aa: CASRLLAGEADTQYF
CDR3nt: TGTGCCAGCAGGTTACTAGCGGGAGAGGCAGATACGCAGTATTTT

j_gene: TRBJ1-1
d_gene: TRBD1
v_gene: TRBV10-3
abundance: once
CDR3aa: CAIMGAGGTEAFF
CDR3nt: TGTGCCATCATGGGGGCAGGGGGAACTGAAGCTTTCTTT

j_gene: TRBJ1-5
d_gene: -
v_gene: TRBV4-1
abundance: -
CDR3aa: CASSQAGRDSNQPQHF
CDR3nt: TGCGCCAGCAGCCAAGCTGGCCGGGATAGCAATCAGCCCCAGCATTTT

j_gene: TRBJ1-1
d_gene: -
v_gene: TRBV6-6
abundance: few
CDR3aa: CASSWVDQGAFF
CDR3nt: TGTGCCAGCAGTTGGGTCGATCAGGGAGCTTTCTTT

j_gene: TRBJ2-2
d_gene: -
v_gene: TRBV7-9
abundance: -
CDR3aa: CASSLPGGSNTGELFF
CDR3nt: TGTGCCAGCAGCTTACCGGGGGGCTCGAACACCGGGGAGCTGTTTTTT

j_gene: TRBJ2-2
d_gene: -
v_gene: TRBV7-6
abundance: -
CDR3aa: CASSPQLGNTGELFF
CDR3nt: TGTGCCAGCAGCCCCCAATTGGGAAACACCGGGGAGCTGTTTTTT

j_gene: TRBJ2-7
d_gene: -
v_gene: TRBV27
abundance: once
CDR3aa: CASDYEQYF
CDR3nt: TGTGCCAGCGACTACGAGCAGTACTTC

j_gene: TRBJ2-3
d_gene: TRBD2
v_gene: TRBV11-2
abundance: -
CDR3aa: CASSPRLAGEWKDTQYF
CDR3nt: TGTGCCAGCAGCCCAAGACTAGCGGGAGAGTGGAAAGATACGCAGTATTTT

j_gene: TRBJ2-1
d_gene: TRBD2
v_gene: TRBV7-3
abundance: -
CDR3aa: CASSLTSSGSFRDEQFF
CDR3nt: TGTGCCAGCAGCTTAACGTCTAGCGGGAGCTTCAGGGATGAGCAGTTCTTC

j_gene: TRBJ2-1
d_gene: TRBD2
v_gene: TRBV7-8
abundance: -
CDR3aa: CASSSSSGSSYNEQFF
CDR3nt: TGTGCCAGCAGCTCCTCAAGCGGGAGCTCCTACAATGAGCAGTTCTTC

j_gene: TRBJ1-1
d_gene: TRBD1
v_gene: TRBV29-1
abundance: -
CDR3aa: CSVDAPTGYTEAFF
CDR3nt: TGCAGCGTTGACGCTCCGACAGGGTACACTGAAGCTTTCTTT

j_gene: TRBJ2-1
d_gene: -
v_gene: TRBV10-3
abundance: -
CDR3aa: CAISNSGTGASNEQFF
CDR3nt: TGTGCCATCAGCAACTCCGGGACGGGGGCATCCAATGAGCAGTTCTTC

j_gene: TRBJ1-1
d_gene: -
v_gene: TRBV9
abundance: -
CDR3aa: CASSATPNPRGTTEAFF
CDR3nt: TGTGCCAGCAGCGCTACGCCGAACCCGAGGGGGACCACTGAAGCTTTCTTT

j_gene: TRBJ2-7
d_gene: TRBD2
v_gene: TRBV27
abundance: -
CDR3aa: CASSFLTASGRLYEQYF
CDR3nt: TGTGCCAGCAGTTTCCTTACAGCTAGCGGGAGACTCTACGAGCAGTACTTC

j_gene: TRBJ2-4
d_gene: -
v_gene: TRBV7-2
abundance: -
CDR3aa: CASSLLAKNIQYF
CDR3nt: TGTGCCAGCAGCTTATTGGCCAAAAACATTCAGTACTTC

j_gene: TRBJ2-3
d_gene: TRBD2
v_gene: TRBV7-9
abundance: -
CDR3aa: CASSRLAGSARDTQYF
CDR3nt: TGTGCCAGCAGCCGACTAGCGGGATCCGCCAGAGATACGCAGTATTTT

j_gene: TRBJ2-7
d_gene: -
v_gene: TRBV28
abundance: -
CDR3aa: CASGPDPPYEQYF
CDR3nt: TGTGCCAGTGGACCCGACCCCCCCTACGAGCAGTACTTC

j_gene: TRBJ2-1
d_gene: -
v_gene: TRBV9
abundance: -
CDR3aa: CASSVVGGGYNEQFF
CDR3nt: TGTGCCAGCAGCGTAGTCGGGGGAGGCTACAATGAGCAGTTCTTC

j_gene: TRBJ2-1
d_gene: TRBD2
v_gene: TRBV28
abundance: -
CDR3aa: CASSLSWTSGSYNEQFF
CDR3nt: TGTGCCAGCAGTTTATCTTGGACTAGCGGGAGCTACAATGAGCAGTTCTTC

j_gene: TRBJ1-5
d_gene: -
v_gene: TRBV27
abundance: -
CDR3aa: CASSLKRGDQPQHF
CDR3nt: TGTGCCAGCAGTTTAAAGAGGGGGGATCAGCCCCAGCATTTT

j_gene: TRBJ2-1
d_gene: -
v_gene: TRBV7-6
abundance: -
CDR3aa: CASSLAAYNEQFF
CDR3nt: TGTGCCAGCAGCTTAGCCGCCTACAATGAGCAGTTCTTC